Listed below are T cell receptor beta chains from one sample, sequenced in a study of blood T cell repertoires in COVID-19. The method was immunoSEQ multiplex PCR; TCRdb's version includes in-frame clones alone and lacks a portion of them. The sample has tens of thousands of clones; about 88% are singletons. The material sequenced was peripheral blood. Every receptor here comes from a man between 70 and 80 years old with acute or convalescent COVID-19. CDR3s include the opening cysteine and the closing phenylalanine or tryptophan.

v_call	j_call	cdr3_aa
TRBV5-5	TRBJ1-1	CASRIGRMNTEAFF
TRBV3-1/TRBV3-2	TRBJ1-3	CASSHRQGFSGNTIYF
TRBV27	TRBJ1-6	CASNLHVGRARDSNSPLHF
TRBV11-3	TRBJ2-5	CASSSRDTETQYF
TRBV27	TRBJ2-1	CASSFRLAGAYNEQFF
TRBV18	TRBJ2-5	CASSPGLAEGETQYF
TRBV28	TRBJ1-3	CASSSPPGQAPFYSGNTIYF
TRBV7-9	TRBJ1-1	CASSFGTEAFF
TRBV7-9	TRBJ1-1	CASSSWGGTENTEAFF
TRBV28	TRBJ2-7	CASSRRQGAFNEQYF
TRBV11-3	TRBJ2-1	CASSPTGTGGPYNEQFF
TRBV18	TRBJ1-6	CASSPYRTDSPLHF
TRBV6-2/TRBV6-3	TRBJ2-5	CASSWGRPETQYF
TRBV19	TRBJ1-1	CASTNLAGLSKDTEAFF
TRBV4-2	TRBJ2-1	CASSQDRADYNEQFF
TRBV11-2	TRBJ2-5	CASRHLGGQETQYF
TRBV28	TRBJ2-2	CASRRTGGGPGELFF
TRBV15	TRBJ2-1	CATRKDADRGGGEQFF
TRBV18	TRBJ2-1	CASSPIVQGSNEQFF
TRBV14	TRBJ2-7	CASSQDLTKYEQYF
TRBV5-1	TRBJ2-5	CASSLGAGRETQYF
TRBV21-1	TRBJ1-2	CASSKLSDRGLVGYTF
TRBV6-4	TRBJ2-7	CASTRGGSYEQYF
TRBV10-3	TRBJ2-3	CAISARADTQYF
TRBV27	TRBJ1-2	CASSYTGVDYGYTF
TRBV7-2	TRBJ2-5	CASSLGRAQETQYF
TRBV3-1/TRBV3-2	TRBJ1-2	CASSQSGNYGYTF
TRBV29-1	TRBJ2-1	CSVSQGAISYNEQFF
TRBV27	TRBJ1-4	CASRGVGGVSNEKLFF
TRBV9	TRBJ2-7	CASSTAGRDYEQYF
TRBV18	TRBJ1-4	CASSPNSEKLFF
TRBV6-5	TRBJ2-3	CASSAGDRADTQYF
TRBV6-4	TRBJ2-1	CASSEVAGPYNEQFF
TRBV7-9	TRBJ1-2	CASSSRTGNYGYTF
TRBV6-5	TRBJ1-2	CASSWGEDNYGYTF
TRBV29-1	TRBJ2-4	CSVDSSKNIQYF
TRBV9	TRBJ1-1	CASSLRGTVNTEAFF
TRBV7-3	TRBJ1-1	CASSLRQNTEAFF
TRBV7-2	TRBJ2-7	CASSLGQAFYEQYF
TRBV7-9	TRBJ1-5	CASSPQGYQPQHF
TRBV6-5	TRBJ1-2	CASKGQGGGYTF
TRBV6-5	TRBJ2-7	CASSYSTGTYEQYF
TRBV6-5	TRBJ1-1	CASSYSPGTGNTEAFF
TRBV5-1	TRBJ2-1	CASSRASGGANEQFF
TRBV5-1	TRBJ2-3	CASSSGGKRTDTQYF
TRBV18	TRBJ2-3	CASSQTGSTDTQYF